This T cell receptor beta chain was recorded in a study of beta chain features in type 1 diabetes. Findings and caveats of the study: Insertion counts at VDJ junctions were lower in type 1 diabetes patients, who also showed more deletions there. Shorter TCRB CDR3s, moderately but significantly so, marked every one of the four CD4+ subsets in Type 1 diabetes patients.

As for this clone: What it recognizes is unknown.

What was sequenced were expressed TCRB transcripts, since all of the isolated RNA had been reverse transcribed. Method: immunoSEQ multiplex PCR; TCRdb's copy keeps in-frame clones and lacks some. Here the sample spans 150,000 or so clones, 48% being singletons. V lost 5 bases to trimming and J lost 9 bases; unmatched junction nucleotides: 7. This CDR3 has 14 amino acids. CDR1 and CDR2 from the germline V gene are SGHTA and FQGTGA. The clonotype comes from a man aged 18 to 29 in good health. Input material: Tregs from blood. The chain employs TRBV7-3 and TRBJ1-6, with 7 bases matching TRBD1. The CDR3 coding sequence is TGTGCCAGCAGCATTGGGACAGCGGGTTCACCCCTCCACTTT. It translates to CASSIGTAGSPLHF. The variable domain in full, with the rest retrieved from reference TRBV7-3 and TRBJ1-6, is GAGVSQTPSNKVTEKGKYVELRCDPISGHTALYWYRQSLGQGPEFLIYFQGTGAADDSGLPNDRFFAVRPEGSVSTLKIQRTERGDSAVYLCASSIGTAGSPLHFGNGTRLTVT.